These T cell receptor beta chains were read from a single sample in a study of blood T cell repertoires in COVID-19. Assay used: immunoSEQ multiplex PCR; TCRdb lists only in-frame clones, some missing. The sample has 88,000 or so clones, roughly 80% seen once. The sample taken for sequencing was peripheral blood. These receptors came from a man in his sixties with acute or convalescent COVID-19. CDR3s include the opening cysteine and the closing phenylalanine or tryptophan. Fields, in order: V gene, D gene, clone size, J gene, CDR3 protein, CDR3 DNA. A D gene is named only where the DNA matches it firmly. Clone size is given for some rows only: seen once, a few or many times, or a class if the clone is expanded.

V gene: TRBV15
D gene: -
clone size: -
J gene: TRBJ2-2
CDR3 protein: CATSRTGHRSSSDTGELFF
CDR3 DNA: TGTGCCACCAGCAGAACGGGACACCGAAGTTCATCGGACACCGGGGAGCTGTTTTTT

V gene: TRBV5-1
D gene: TRBD2
clone size: once
J gene: TRBJ2-3
CDR3 protein: CASSSDATSARTDTQYF
CDR3 DNA: TGCGCCAGCAGTTCAGACGCCACTAGCGCCCGCACAGATACGCAGTATTTT

V gene: TRBV18
D gene: -
clone size: -
J gene: TRBJ2-1
CDR3 protein: CASSRSREGYNEQFF
CDR3 DNA: TGTGCCAGCTCACGGTCCAGAGAGGGATACAATGAGCAGTTCTTC

V gene: TRBV6-5
D gene: -
clone size: -
J gene: TRBJ2-1
CDR3 protein: CASSLGRGTYNEQFF
CDR3 DNA: TGTGCCAGCAGTTTGGGGCGGGGAACCTACAATGAGCAGTTCTTC

V gene: TRBV6-5
D gene: -
clone size: -
J gene: TRBJ1-2
CDR3 protein: CASSFDQGNGYTF
CDR3 DNA: TGTGCCAGCAGTTTCGACCAGGGGAATGGCTACACCTTC

V gene: TRBV18
D gene: -
clone size: -
J gene: TRBJ1-5
CDR3 protein: CASSPYTGTQSNQPQHF
CDR3 DNA: TGTGCCAGCTCACCGTATACCGGGACACAAAGCAATCAGCCCCAGCATTTT

V gene: TRBV19
D gene: -
clone size: -
J gene: TRBJ2-1
CDR3 protein: CASSLWTGSSYNEQFF
CDR3 DNA: TGTGCCAGTAGTCTATGGACGGGAAGCTCCTACAATGAGCAGTTCTTC

V gene: TRBV27
D gene: TRBD2
clone size: -
J gene: TRBJ2-7
CDR3 protein: CASSLVDPSGRVYEQYF
CDR3 DNA: TGTGCCAGCAGTTTAGTGGATCCTAGCGGGAGGGTGTACGAGCAGTACTTC

V gene: TRBV5-4
D gene: -
clone size: -
J gene: TRBJ2-1
CDR3 protein: CASSLTGYNEQFF
CDR3 DNA: TGTGCCAGCAGCTTGACAGGATACAATGAGCAGTTCTTC

V gene: TRBV18
D gene: -
clone size: -
J gene: TRBJ1-1
CDR3 protein: CASSPNPGHDTEAFF
CDR3 DNA: TGTGCCAGCTCGCCTAACCCGGGACACGACACTGAAGCTTTCTTT

V gene: TRBV14
D gene: -
clone size: -
J gene: TRBJ2-3
CDR3 protein: CASSPEGAMNTQYF
CDR3 DNA: TGTGCCAGCAGCCCCGAGGGAGCGATGAATACGCAGTATTTT

V gene: TRBV14
D gene: -
clone size: -
J gene: TRBJ2-7
CDR3 protein: CASSHLGGRGGWPYEQYF
CDR3 DNA: TGTGCCAGCAGCCACCTTGGAGGAAGGGGGGGATGGCCCTACGAGCAGTACTTC

V gene: TRBV4-3
D gene: TRBD1
clone size: -
J gene: TRBJ2-3
CDR3 protein: CASSHIRQGVPDTQYF
CDR3 DNA: TGCGCCAGCAGCCACATCCGACAGGGGGTTCCAGATACGCAGTATTTT

V gene: TRBV15
D gene: TRBD1
clone size: -
J gene: TRBJ1-1
CDR3 protein: CATSSRTGGANEAFF
CDR3 DNA: TGTGCCACCAGCAGTAGGACAGGGGGCGCGAATGAAGCTTTCTTT

V gene: TRBV5-8
D gene: -
clone size: -
J gene: TRBJ2-2
CDR3 protein: CASSLAGYDTGELFF
CDR3 DNA: TGTGCCAGCAGCTTGGCAGGGTATGACACCGGGGAGCTGTTTTTT

V gene: TRBV9
D gene: TRBD2
clone size: -
J gene: TRBJ2-3
CDR3 protein: CASSAPRRFAGGDTQYF
CDR3 DNA: TGTGCCAGCAGCGCCCCCCGCCGGTTTGCGGGGGGGGATACGCAGTATTTT

V gene: TRBV5-1
D gene: -
clone size: -
J gene: TRBJ2-1
CDR3 protein: CASSLGQTYNEQFF
CDR3 DNA: TGCGCCAGCAGCTTGGGACAGACCTACAATGAGCAGTTCTTC

V gene: TRBV7-3
D gene: TRBD1
clone size: -
J gene: TRBJ2-7
CDR3 protein: CASSFTGGRVYEQYF
CDR3 DNA: TGTGCCAGCAGCTTCACAGGGGGCCGGGTCTACGAGCAGTACTTC

V gene: TRBV7-3
D gene: TRBD2
clone size: -
J gene: TRBJ2-2
CDR3 protein: CASSLNPSGNTGELFF
CDR3 DNA: TGTGCCAGCAGCTTAAATCCTAGCGGGAACACCGGGGAGCTGTTTTTT

V gene: TRBV7-2
D gene: -
clone size: -
J gene: TRBJ1-1
CDR3 protein: CASSLRGNTEAFF
CDR3 DNA: TGTGCCAGCAGCTTAAGGGGAAACACTGAAGCTTTCTTT

V gene: TRBV14
D gene: -
clone size: many
J gene: TRBJ1-2
CDR3 protein: CASSVSYYGYTF
CDR3 DNA: TGTGCCAGCAGTGTCTCCTATTATGGCTACACCTTC

V gene: TRBV19
D gene: TRBD2
clone size: -
J gene: TRBJ2-1
CDR3 protein: CASSMGPVAGAYNEQFF
CDR3 DNA: TGTGCCAGTAGTATGGGGCCCGTAGCGGGAGCTTACAATGAGCAGTTCTTC

V gene: TRBV25-1
D gene: -
clone size: -
J gene: TRBJ1-1
CDR3 protein: CASSARASNTEAFF
CDR3 DNA: TGTGCCAGCTCTGCCAGGGCCTCGAACACTGAAGCTTTCTTT

V gene: TRBV30
D gene: TRBD2
clone size: once
J gene: TRBJ2-5
CDR3 protein: CAWSRLAGVSETQYF
CDR3 DNA: TGTGCCTGGAGTCGTCTAGCGGGGGTTTCGGAGACCCAGTACTTC

V gene: TRBV7-2
D gene: -
clone size: -
J gene: TRBJ1-6
CDR3 protein: CASSPPGGYNSPLHF
CDR3 DNA: TGTGCCAGCAGCCCGCCAGGAGGCTATAATTCACCCCTCCACTTT

V gene: TRBV10-2
D gene: -
clone size: few
J gene: TRBJ1-6
CDR3 protein: CASTPLLGPNSPLHF
CDR3 DNA: TGCGCCAGCACCCCCTTATTGGGGCCGAATTCACCCCTCCACTTT

V gene: TRBV6-5
D gene: -
clone size: -
J gene: TRBJ2-1
CDR3 protein: CASSYSAGAYNEQFF
CDR3 DNA: TGTGCCAGCAGTTACTCTGCAGGGGCCTACAATGAGCAGTTCTTC

V gene: TRBV7-7
D gene: TRBD1
clone size: few
J gene: TRBJ1-5
CDR3 protein: CASSPKGDRDLYQPQHF
CDR3 DNA: TGTGCTAGCAGCCCAAAGGGGGACAGGGACCTATATCAGCCCCAGCATTTT

V gene: TRBV7-9
D gene: -
clone size: -
J gene: TRBJ2-7
CDR3 protein: CASSADTPIYEQYF
CDR3 DNA: TGTGCCAGCAGCGCAGACACGCCGATCTACGAGCAGTACTTC

V gene: TRBV6-2/TRBV6-3
D gene: -
clone size: -
J gene: TRBJ2-1
CDR3 protein: CASSYALGEQFF
CDR3 DNA: TGTGCCAGCAGTTACGCGCTCGGTGAGCAGTTCTTC

V gene: TRBV11-2
D gene: -
clone size: -
J gene: TRBJ2-1
CDR3 protein: CASSLERAESYNEQFF
CDR3 DNA: TGTGCCAGCAGCTTAGAGAGGGCGGAATCCTACAATGAGCAGTTCTTC

V gene: TRBV7-8
D gene: TRBD2
clone size: -
J gene: TRBJ2-7
CDR3 protein: CASSPLREWGGGLADPEQYF
CDR3 DNA: TGTGCCAGCAGCCCTCTTCGGGAATGGGGGGGAGGACTAGCGGACCCCGAGCAGTACTTC

V gene: TRBV4-1
D gene: -
clone size: -
J gene: TRBJ2-2
CDR3 protein: CASSQAGFTGELFF
CDR3 DNA: TGCGCCAGCAGCCAAGCGGGGTTCACCGGGGAGCTGTTTTTT

V gene: TRBV19
D gene: -
clone size: -
J gene: TRBJ1-3
CDR3 protein: CASNSLAGNTIYF
CDR3 DNA: TGTGCCAGTAACTCCCTAGCGGGAAACACCATATATTTT

V gene: TRBV29-1
D gene: TRBD2
clone size: -
J gene: TRBJ2-2
CDR3 protein: CSAYPSGRGGELFF
CDR3 DNA: TGCAGCGCATATCCTAGCGGGAGAGGCGGGGAGCTGTTTTTT

V gene: TRBV6-2/TRBV6-3
D gene: TRBD2
clone size: -
J gene: TRBJ2-1
CDR3 protein: CASSLNFGTSGYNEQFF
CDR3 DNA: TGTGCCAGCAGTTTAAATTTCGGGACTAGCGGTTACAATGAGCAGTTCTTC

V gene: TRBV27
D gene: -
clone size: -
J gene: TRBJ2-4
CDR3 protein: CASSLSQGNIQYF
CDR3 DNA: TGTGCCAGCAGTTTATCCCAGGGGAACATTCAGTACTTC

V gene: TRBV4-1
D gene: TRBD1
clone size: few
J gene: TRBJ1-2
CDR3 protein: CASSPDRGNYGYTF
CDR3 DNA: TGCGCCAGCAGCCCGGACAGGGGGAACTATGGCTACACCTTC

V gene: TRBV25-1
D gene: -
clone size: many
J gene: TRBJ1-1
CDR3 protein: CASSARGSNTEAFF
CDR3 DNA: TGTGCCAGCAGTGCAAGGGGAAGCAACACTGAAGCTTTCTTT

V gene: TRBV18
D gene: TRBD1
clone size: -
J gene: TRBJ1-1
CDR3 protein: CATRDRVGLSEAFF
CDR3 DNA: TGTGCAACGCGTGACAGGGTGGGTTTAAGTGAAGCTTTCTTT

V gene: TRBV11-3
D gene: TRBD2
clone size: -
J gene: TRBJ2-3
CDR3 protein: CASSDGTSVTTDTQYF
CDR3 DNA: TGTGCCAGCAGCGATGGGACTAGCGTTACAACAGATACGCAGTATTTT

V gene: TRBV3-1/TRBV3-2
D gene: -
clone size: -
J gene: TRBJ2-7
CDR3 protein: CASSQFLDIYEQYF
CDR3 DNA: TGTGCCAGCAGCCAATTCTTGGACATCTACGAGCAGTACTTC

V gene: TRBV6-2/TRBV6-3
D gene: TRBD2
clone size: -
J gene: TRBJ2-3
CDR3 protein: CASSLKLAGGTDTQYF
CDR3 DNA: TGTGCCAGCAGCCTTAAACTAGCGGGGGGCACAGATACGCAGTATTTT

V gene: TRBV12-3/TRBV12-4
D gene: -
clone size: -
J gene: TRBJ1-5
CDR3 protein: CASSFGQSQPQHF
CDR3 DNA: TGTGCCAGCAGTTTCGGACAGTCTCAGCCCCAGCATTTT

V gene: TRBV3-1/TRBV3-2
D gene: TRBD1
clone size: -
J gene: TRBJ2-7
CDR3 protein: CASSYRQGKGEQYF
CDR3 DNA: TGTGCCAGCAGCTACAGACAGGGGAAGGGCGAGCAGTACTTC

V gene: TRBV4-1
D gene: TRBD2
clone size: -
J gene: TRBJ2-1
CDR3 protein: CASSQDLTSGGNNEQFF
CDR3 DNA: TGCGCCAGCAGCCAAGATCTGACTAGCGGGGGAAATAATGAGCAGTTCTTC

V gene: TRBV28
D gene: TRBD2
clone size: -
J gene: TRBJ2-7
CDR3 protein: CASSFASGPYEQYF
CDR3 DNA: TGTGCCAGCAGTTTCGCTAGCGGGCCCTACGAGCAGTACTTC

V gene: TRBV7-7
D gene: -
clone size: -
J gene: TRBJ1-2
CDR3 protein: CASSEPAGGGYTF
CDR3 DNA: TGTGCTAGCAGTGAACCGGCGGGCGGTGGCTACACCTTC